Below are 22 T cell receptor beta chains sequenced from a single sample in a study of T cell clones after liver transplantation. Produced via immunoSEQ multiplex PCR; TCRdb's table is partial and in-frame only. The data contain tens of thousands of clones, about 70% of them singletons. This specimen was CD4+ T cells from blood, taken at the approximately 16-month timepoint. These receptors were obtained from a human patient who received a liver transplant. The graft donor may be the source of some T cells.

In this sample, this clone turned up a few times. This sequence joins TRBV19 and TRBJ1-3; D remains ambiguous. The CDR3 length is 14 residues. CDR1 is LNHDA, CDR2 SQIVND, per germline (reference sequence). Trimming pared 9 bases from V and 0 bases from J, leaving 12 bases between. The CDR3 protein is CASSQRASGNTIYF. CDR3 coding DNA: TGTGCCAGCTCACAGCGAGCCTCTGGAAACACCATATATTTT. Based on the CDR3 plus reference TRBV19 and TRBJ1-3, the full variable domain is DGGITQSPKYLFRKEGQNVTLSCEQNLNHDAMYWYRQDPGQGLRLIYYSQIVNDFQKGDIAEGYSVSREKKESFPLTVTSAQKNPTAFYLCASSQRASGNTIYFGEGSWLTVV.

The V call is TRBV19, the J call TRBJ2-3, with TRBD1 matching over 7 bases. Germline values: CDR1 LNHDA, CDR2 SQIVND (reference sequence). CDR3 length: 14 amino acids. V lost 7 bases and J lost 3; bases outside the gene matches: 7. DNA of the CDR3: TGTGCCAGTACCCCCTCGGACAGGACAGATACGCAGTATTTT. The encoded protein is CASTPSDRTDTQYF.

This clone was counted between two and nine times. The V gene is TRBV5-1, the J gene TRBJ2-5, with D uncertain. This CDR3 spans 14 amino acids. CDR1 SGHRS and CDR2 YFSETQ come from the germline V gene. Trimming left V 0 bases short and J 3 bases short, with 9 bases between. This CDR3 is CASSLAVQKETQYF. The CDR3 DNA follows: TGCGCCAGCAGCTTGGCCGTACAGAAAGAGACCCAGTACTTC.

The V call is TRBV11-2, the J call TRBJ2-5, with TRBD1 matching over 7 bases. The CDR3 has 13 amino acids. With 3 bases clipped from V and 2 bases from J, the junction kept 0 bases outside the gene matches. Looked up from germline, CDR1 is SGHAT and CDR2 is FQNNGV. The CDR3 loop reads CASSLGQQETQYF. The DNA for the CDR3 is TGTGCCAGCAGCTTGGGACAGCAAGAGACCCAGTACTTC.

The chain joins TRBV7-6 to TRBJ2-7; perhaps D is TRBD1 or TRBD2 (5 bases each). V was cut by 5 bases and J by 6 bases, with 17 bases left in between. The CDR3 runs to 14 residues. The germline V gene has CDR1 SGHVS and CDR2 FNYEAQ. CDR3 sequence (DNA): TGTGCCAGCAGCAAACAGTGGGGGACCGTCGAGCAGTACTTC. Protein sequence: CASSKQWGTVEQYF.

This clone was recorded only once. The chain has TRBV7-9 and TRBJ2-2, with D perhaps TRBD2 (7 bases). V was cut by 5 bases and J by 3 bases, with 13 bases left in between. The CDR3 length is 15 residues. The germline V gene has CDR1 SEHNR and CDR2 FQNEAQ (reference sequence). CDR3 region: CASSRTGGDTGELFF. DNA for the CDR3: TGTGCCAGCAGCCGAACGGGGGGCGACACCGGGGAGCTGTTTTTT.

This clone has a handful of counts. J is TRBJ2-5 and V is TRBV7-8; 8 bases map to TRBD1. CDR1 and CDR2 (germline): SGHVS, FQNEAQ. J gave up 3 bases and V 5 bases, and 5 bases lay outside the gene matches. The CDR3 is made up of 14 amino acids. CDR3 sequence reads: CASSTGQVKETQYF. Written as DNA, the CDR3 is TGTGCCAGCAGCACGGGACAGGTCAAAGAGACCCAGTACTTC.

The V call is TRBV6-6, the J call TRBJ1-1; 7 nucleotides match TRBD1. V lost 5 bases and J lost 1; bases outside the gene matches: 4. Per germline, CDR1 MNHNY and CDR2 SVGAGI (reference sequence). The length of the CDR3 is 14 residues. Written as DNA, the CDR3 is TGTGCCAGCAGTGACAGGGCCGGGAACACTGAAGCTTTCTTT. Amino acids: CASSDRAGNTEAFF.

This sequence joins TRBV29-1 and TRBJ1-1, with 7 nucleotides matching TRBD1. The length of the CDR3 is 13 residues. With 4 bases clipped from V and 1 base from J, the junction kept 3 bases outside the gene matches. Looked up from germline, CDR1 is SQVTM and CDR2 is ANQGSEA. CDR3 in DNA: TGCAGCGTTGTCCACAGGGGGAACACTGAAGCTTTCTTT. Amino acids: CSVVHRGNTEAFF.

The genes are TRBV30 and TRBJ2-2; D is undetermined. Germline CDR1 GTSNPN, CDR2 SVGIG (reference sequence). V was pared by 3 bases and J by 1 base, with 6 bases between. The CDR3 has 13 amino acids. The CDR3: CAWSVLNTGELFF. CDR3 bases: TGTGCCTGGAGCGTTCTGAACACCGGGGAGCTGTTTTTT.

CDR3 region: CAWSVGMVYNSPLHF. CDR3 coding DNA: TGTGCCTGGAGTGTAGGCATGGTCTATAATTCACCCCTCCACTTT. V is TRBV30 and J is TRBJ1-6; D remains unclear. Germline V gives CDR1 GTSNPN, CDR2 SVGIG (reference sequence). The CDR3 spans 15 residues. Trimming took off 0 bases at V and 3 bases at J, with 9 bases between the two ends.

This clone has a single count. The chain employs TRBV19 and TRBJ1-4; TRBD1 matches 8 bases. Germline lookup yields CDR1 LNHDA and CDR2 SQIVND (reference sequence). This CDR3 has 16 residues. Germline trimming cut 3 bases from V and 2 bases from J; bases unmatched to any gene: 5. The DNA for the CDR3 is TGTGCCAGTAGTATGGTCAGGGGGCCGACTAATGAAAAACTGTTTTTT. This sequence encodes CASSMVRGPTNEKLFF.

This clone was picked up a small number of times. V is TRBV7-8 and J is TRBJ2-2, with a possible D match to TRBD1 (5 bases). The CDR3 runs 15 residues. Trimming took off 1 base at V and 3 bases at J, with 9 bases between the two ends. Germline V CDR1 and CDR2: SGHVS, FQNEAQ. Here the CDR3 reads CASSLEQGDTGELFF. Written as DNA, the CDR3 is TGTGCCAGCAGCTTAGAGCAGGGCGACACCGGGGAGCTGTTTTTT.

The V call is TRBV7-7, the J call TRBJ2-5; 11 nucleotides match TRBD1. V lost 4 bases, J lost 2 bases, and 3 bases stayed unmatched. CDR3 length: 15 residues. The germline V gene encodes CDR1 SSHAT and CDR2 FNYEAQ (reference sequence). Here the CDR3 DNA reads TGTGCCAGCAGCTCCGGGACAGGGGGGCAAGAGACCCAGTACTTC. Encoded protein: CASSSGTGGQETQYF.

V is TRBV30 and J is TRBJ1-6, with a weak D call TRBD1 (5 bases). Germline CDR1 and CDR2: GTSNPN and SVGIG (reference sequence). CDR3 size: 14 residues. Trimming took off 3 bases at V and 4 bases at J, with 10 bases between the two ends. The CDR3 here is CAWRPGGYNSPLHF. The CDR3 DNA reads TGTGCCTGGAGGCCTGGGGGATATAATTCACCCCTCCACTTT. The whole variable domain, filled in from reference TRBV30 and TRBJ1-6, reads SQTIHQWPATLVQPVGSPLSLECTVEGTSNPNLYWYRQAAGRGLQLLFYSVGIGQISSEVPQNLSASRPQDRQFILSSKKLLLSDSGFYLCAWRPGGYNSPLHFGNGTRLTVT.

The DNA for the CDR3 is TGTGCCAGCAGTTTTGGGGGGGCGCCGGGCACTGAAGCTTTCTTT. This gives the protein CASSFGGAPGTEAFF. V and J are TRBV27 and TRBJ1-1, with a possible D match to TRBD1 (6 bases). The CDR3 loop spans 15 amino acids. V was pared by 3 bases and J by 4 bases, with 15 bases between. Germline V gene data show CDR1 as MNHEY and CDR2 as SMNVEV (reference sequence).

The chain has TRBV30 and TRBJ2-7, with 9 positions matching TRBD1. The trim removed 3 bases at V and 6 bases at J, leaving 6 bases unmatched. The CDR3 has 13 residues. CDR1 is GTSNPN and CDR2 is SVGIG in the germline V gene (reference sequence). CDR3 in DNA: TGTGCCTGGAGCACCGGACAGGGGAGCGAGCAGTACTTC. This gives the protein CAWSTGQGSEQYF.

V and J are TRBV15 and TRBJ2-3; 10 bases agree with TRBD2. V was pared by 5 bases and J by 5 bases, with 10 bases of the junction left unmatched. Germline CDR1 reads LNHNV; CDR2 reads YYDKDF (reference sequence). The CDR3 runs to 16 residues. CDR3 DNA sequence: TGTGCCACCAGCGGAGGGACTAGCGAGGGGGGAGATACGCAGTATTTT. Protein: CATSGGTSEGGDTQYF. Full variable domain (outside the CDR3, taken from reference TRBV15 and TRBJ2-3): DAMVIQNPRYQVTQFGKPVTLSCSQTLNHNVMYWYQQKSSQAPKLLFHYYDKDFNNEADTPDNFQSRRPNTSFCFLDIRSPGLGDTAMYLCATSGGTSEGGDTQYFGPGTRLTVL.

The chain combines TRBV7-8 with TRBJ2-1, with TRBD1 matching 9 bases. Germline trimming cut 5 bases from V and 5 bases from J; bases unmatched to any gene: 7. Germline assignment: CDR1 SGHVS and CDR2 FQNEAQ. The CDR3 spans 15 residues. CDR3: CASSQSTGGHNEQFF. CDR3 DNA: TGTGCCAGCAGCCAATCGACAGGGGGACACAATGAGCAGTTCTTC.

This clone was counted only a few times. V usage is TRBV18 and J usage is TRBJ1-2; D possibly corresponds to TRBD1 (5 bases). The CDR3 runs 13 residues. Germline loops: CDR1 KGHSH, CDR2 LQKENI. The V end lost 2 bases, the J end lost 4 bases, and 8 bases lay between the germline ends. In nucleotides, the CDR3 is TGTGCCAGCTCACCAAACAGGATCTATGGCTACACCTTC. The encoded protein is CASSPNRIYGYTF.

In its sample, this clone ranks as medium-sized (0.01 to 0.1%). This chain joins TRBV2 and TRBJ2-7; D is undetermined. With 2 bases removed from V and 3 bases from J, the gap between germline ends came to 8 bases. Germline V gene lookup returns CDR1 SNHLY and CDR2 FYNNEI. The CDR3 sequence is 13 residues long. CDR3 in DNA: TGTGCCAGCAGTGAAACCGTTTTCTACGAGCAGTACTTC. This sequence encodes CASSETVFYEQYF.

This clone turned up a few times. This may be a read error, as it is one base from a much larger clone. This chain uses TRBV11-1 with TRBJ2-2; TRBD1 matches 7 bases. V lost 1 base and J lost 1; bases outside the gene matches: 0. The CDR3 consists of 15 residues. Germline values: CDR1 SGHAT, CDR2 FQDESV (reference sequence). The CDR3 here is CASSLGTGNTGELFF. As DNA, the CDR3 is TGTGCCAGCAGCTTAGGGACAGGGAACACCGGGGAGCTGTTTTTT. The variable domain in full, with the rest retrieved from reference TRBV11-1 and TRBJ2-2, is EAEVAQSPRYKITEKSQAVAFWCDPISGHATLYWYRQILGQGPELLVQFQDESVVDDSQLPKDRFSAERLKGVDSTLKIQPAELGDSAMYLCASSLGTGNTGELFFGEGSRLTVL.